These T cell receptor beta chains were read from a single sample in a study of blood T cell repertoires in COVID-19. Sequencing used immunoSEQ multiplex PCR; TCRdb keeps in-frame clones, though not all of them. The sample lists about 45,000 clones, about 92% occurring once. Sequenced material: peripheral blood. All receptors come from a human donor in a cohort sampled during active COVID-19. The CDR3 runs from the conserved cysteine through the conserved F or W. A D gene is named only where the DNA matches it firmly. Where a row states a size, it is once, few, many or the class of an expanded clone; other rows omit it.

J gene	V gene	clone size	D gene	CDR3 protein	CDR3 DNA
TRBJ1-6	TRBV2	once	NA	CASSDPTGRHSPLHF	TGTGCCAGCAGTGACCCGACAGGAAGGCATTCACCCCTCCACTTT
TRBJ1-2	TRBV9	NA	TRBD1	CASSVDPGQGGGYTF	TGTGCCAGCAGCGTAGACCCAGGACAGGGAGGTGGCTACACCTTC
TRBJ2-7	TRBV7-9	medium-sized	TRBD1	CASSSQGGLGEQYF	TGTGCCAGCAGCTCACAGGGGGGTCTAGGGGAGCAGTACTTC
TRBJ2-2	TRBV19	once	NA	CASTAGTLNTGELFF	TGTGCCAGTACCGCCGGGACACTCAACACCGGGGAGCTGTTTTTT
TRBJ2-1	TRBV5-1	once	TRBD1	CASSLQGPSYNEQFF	TGCGCCAGCAGCTTACAGGGGCCGAGCTACAATGAGCAGTTCTTC
TRBJ2-2	TRBV10-3	NA	TRBD2	CAIRLAGDGELFF	TGTGCCATCAGACTAGCGGGAGATGGGGAGCTGTTTTTT
TRBJ1-1	TRBV5-1	NA	TRBD1	CASSFHGTGVKTEAFF	TGCGCCAGCAGCTTTCATGGTACAGGGGTGAAGACTGAAGCTTTCTTT
TRBJ2-7	TRBV7-2	NA	NA	CASSTRTDYYEQYF	TGTGCCAGCAGCACTCGGACAGATTACTACGAGCAGTACTTC
TRBJ1-2	TRBV4-3	NA	TRBD1	CASSQDLETGGIGYTF	TGCGCCAGCAGCCAAGATCTGGAGACAGGGGGCATCGGCTACACCTTC
TRBJ2-6	TRBV6-1	NA	NA	CASSEPYPPDRRF	TGTGCCAGCAGTGAACCCTACCCTCCGGACAGACGTTTC
TRBJ1-2	TRBV9	NA	NA	CASSKGGVSYGYTF	TGTGCCAGCAGCAAAGGGGGGGTTAGCTATGGCTACACCTTC
TRBJ2-1	TRBV4-2	NA	TRBD2	CASTLGLAGGGNEQFF	TGTGCCAGCACTCTGGGACTAGCGGGAGGTGGCAATGAGCAGTTCTTC
TRBJ1-5	TRBV7-8	NA	NA	CASSLAPLYSYSNQPQHF	TGTGCCAGCAGCTTAGCGCCCTTATATTCCTATAGCAATCAGCCCCAGCATTTT
TRBJ1-2	TRBV28	NA	NA	CASSLSAGGQDGYTF	TGTGCCAGCAGTTTATCGGCGGGGGGGCAGGATGGCTACACCTTC
TRBJ2-6	TRBV9	NA	TRBD1	CASIPGQGANVLTF	TGTGCCAGCATCCCGGGACAGGGGGCCAACGTCCTGACTTTC
TRBJ1-1	TRBV18	NA	TRBD1	CASSPSTGKANTEAFF	TGTGCCAGCTCACCTTCGACAGGGAAGGCGAACACTGAAGCTTTCTTT
TRBJ2-1	TRBV27	NA	TRBD2	CASSTGTSGSYNEQFF	TGTGCCAGCAGTACCGGGACTAGCGGGAGCTACAATGAGCAGTTCTTC
TRBJ1-3	TRBV13	NA	NA	CASSADSSSGNTIYF	TGTGCCAGCAGCGCAGACAGTAGCTCTGGAAACACCATATATTTT
TRBJ2-7	TRBV28	NA	TRBD1	CASSSGQGYEQYF	TGTGCCAGCAGTTCGGGACAGGGCTACGAGCAGTACTTC
TRBJ2-3	TRBV10-1	NA	TRBD1	CASTPGTGMHTQYF	TGCGCCAGCACCCCCGGGACAGGGATGCATACGCAGTATTTT
TRBJ2-3	TRBV5-4	NA	TRBD2	CASGIAGGLDTQYF	TGTGCCAGCGGAATAGCGGGGGGGTTGGATACGCAGTATTTT
TRBJ2-5	TRBV7-9	NA	NA	CASSQPLEVDWKTQYF	TGTGCCAGCAGTCAGCCTCTCGAGGTAGATTGGAAGACCCAGTACTTC
TRBJ2-7	TRBV7-8	NA	NA	CASSFLSYEQYF	TGTGCCAGCAGCTTCCTTTCCTACGAGCAGTACTTC
TRBJ2-5	TRBV28	NA	TRBD2	CASSPEGGTSGSILETQYF	TGTGCCAGCAGTCCCGAGGGGGGGACTAGCGGGAGTATTCTAGAGACCCAGTACTTC
TRBJ2-7	TRBV12-3/TRBV12-4	NA	NA	CASSLGQVQYF	TGTGCCAGCAGTTTAGGGCAGGTACAGTACTTC
TRBJ1-5	TRBV7-2	NA	NA	CASSLDGGWNQPQHF	TGTGCCAGCAGCTTAGACGGGGGTTGGAATCAGCCCCAGCATTTT
TRBJ2-6	TRBV5-1	NA	TRBD2	CASSLAGGTGANVLTF	TGCGCCAGCAGCTTGGCCGGGGGGACTGGGGCCAACGTCCTGACTTTC
TRBJ2-5	TRBV3-1/TRBV3-2	NA	TRBD2	CASKGTSGRAGRETQYF	TGTGCCAGCAAAGGGACTAGCGGGAGGGCCGGGAGAGAGACCCAGTACTTC
TRBJ2-2	TRBV28	once	TRBD1	CASRQGATGELFF	TGTGCCAGCAGACAGGGGGCCACCGGGGAGCTGTTTTTT
TRBJ2-3	TRBV6-5	NA	TRBD2	CASRTSGRDTQYF	TGTGCCAGCAGGACTAGCGGAAGGGATACGCAGTATTTT
TRBJ1-5	TRBV7-2	NA	NA	CASSEGLNSNQPQHF	TGTGCCAGCAGCGAAGGACTGAATAGCAATCAGCCCCAGCATTTT
TRBJ1-1	TRBV30	NA	NA	CAWMVRRIMNTEAFF	TGTGCCTGGATGGTCCGCAGGATTATGAACACTGAAGCTTTCTTT
TRBJ2-5	TRBV28	NA	NA	CASSFREPETQYF	TGTGCCAGCAGTTTTCGGGAGCCAGAGACCCAGTACTTC
TRBJ2-7	TRBV19	NA	TRBD1	CASTKGGTGGYEQYF	TGTGCCAGTACGAAAGGAGGGACAGGGGGCTACGAGCAGTACTTC
TRBJ2-3	TRBV20-1	once	NA	CSASSSTVDTQYF	TGCAGTGCTAGTAGCTCCACTGTGGATACGCAGTATTTT
TRBJ2-7	TRBV28	NA	TRBD1	CASMTTGTGLYEQYF	TGTGCCAGCATGACCACCGGGACAGGGCTCTACGAGCAGTACTTC
TRBJ1-1	TRBV9	NA	NA	CASSLQTNTEAFF	TGTGCCAGCAGCCTACAGACGAACACTGAAGCTTTCTTT
TRBJ1-3	TRBV5-1	NA	NA	CASSLDHSSGNTIYF	TGCGCCAGCAGCTTAGACCACAGCTCTGGAAACACCATATATTTT
TRBJ1-4	TRBV27	NA	TRBD1	CASSFLIPGIGRGPTNEKLFF	TGTGCCAGCAGTTTCCTTATTCCAGGGATCGGGAGGGGGCCAACTAATGAAAAACTGTTTTTT
TRBJ1-2	TRBV29-1	NA	TRBD1	CSVDRVYGYTF	TGCAGCGTCGACAGGGTCTATGGCTACACCTTC
TRBJ2-5	TRBV30	NA	TRBD1	CAWSPTGAQETQYF	TGTGCCTGGAGTCCGACAGGGGCCCAAGAGACCCAGTACTTC
TRBJ1-1	TRBV29-1	NA	NA	CSVEDPRGGPKAFF	TGCAGCGTTGAAGACCCAAGGGGGGGGCCCAAGGCTTTCTTT
TRBJ2-1	TRBV7-9	NA	NA	CASSLGLITGEQFF	TGTGCCAGCAGCTTGGGCCTTATTACCGGCGAGCAGTTCTTC
TRBJ1-3	TRBV5-1	few	NA	CASSLKLGNTIYF	TGCGCCAGCAGCTTGAAACTCGGAAACACCATATATTTT
TRBJ2-2	TRBV27	few	NA	CASSLSGAGELFF	TGTGCCAGCAGTTTATCAGGGGCCGGGGAGCTGTTTTTT
TRBJ2-5	TRBV3-1/TRBV3-2	NA	TRBD2	CASSRRGGHETQYF	TGTGCCAGCAGCCGCCGGGGGGGGCACGAGACCCAGTACTTC
TRBJ2-1	TRBV3-1/TRBV3-2	NA	NA	CASSQGAGSSYNEQFF	TGTGCCAGCAGCCAAGGAGCCGGGAGCTCCTACAATGAGCAGTTCTTC
TRBJ1-6	TRBV4-3	NA	NA	CASSQEGGSPLHF	TGCGCCAGCAGCCAAGAAGGGGGATCACCCCTCCACTTT
TRBJ2-5	TRBV9	NA	NA	CASSVGGGPQETQYF	TGTGCCAGCAGCGTAGGGGGGGGCCCTCAAGAGACCCAGTACTTC
TRBJ2-1	TRBV6-2/TRBV6-3	NA	TRBD2	CASSYGLAGHGEQFF	TGTGCCAGCAGTTACGGACTAGCGGGACATGGTGAGCAGTTCTTC
TRBJ1-5	TRBV20-1	NA	NA	CSASSGGWGNQPQHF	TGCAGTGCTAGTTCCGGAGGATGGGGCAATCAGCCCCAGCATTTT
TRBJ1-4	TRBV3-1/TRBV3-2	NA	NA	CASSQGRQGKLFF	TGTGCCAGCAGCCAAGGACGACAAGGAAAACTGTTTTTT
TRBJ1-5	TRBV19	NA	TRBD1	CASHRDRDQPQHF	TGTGCCAGTCACCGGGACAGGGATCAGCCCCAGCATTTT
TRBJ1-2	TRBV5-1	NA	NA	CASSLAANYGYTF	TGCGCCAGCAGCTTGGCAGCTAACTATGGCTACACCTTC